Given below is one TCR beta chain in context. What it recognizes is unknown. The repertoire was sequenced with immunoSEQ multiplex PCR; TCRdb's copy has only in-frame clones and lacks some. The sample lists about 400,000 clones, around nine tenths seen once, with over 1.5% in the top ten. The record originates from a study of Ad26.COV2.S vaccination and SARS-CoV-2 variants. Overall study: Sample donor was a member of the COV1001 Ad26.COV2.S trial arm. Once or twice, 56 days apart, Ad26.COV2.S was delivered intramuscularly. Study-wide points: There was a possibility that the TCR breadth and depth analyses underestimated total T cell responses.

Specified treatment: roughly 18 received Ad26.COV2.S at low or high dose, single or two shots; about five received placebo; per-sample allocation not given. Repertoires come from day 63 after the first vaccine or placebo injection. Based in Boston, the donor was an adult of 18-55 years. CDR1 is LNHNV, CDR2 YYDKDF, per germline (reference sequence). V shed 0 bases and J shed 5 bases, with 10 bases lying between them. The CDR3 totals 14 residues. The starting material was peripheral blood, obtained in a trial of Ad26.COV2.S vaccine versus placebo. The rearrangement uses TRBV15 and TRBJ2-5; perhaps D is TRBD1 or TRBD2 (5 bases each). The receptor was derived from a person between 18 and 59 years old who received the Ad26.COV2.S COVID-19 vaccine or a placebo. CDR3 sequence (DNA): TGTGCCACCAGCAGAGAGGGGGACGCGGAGACCCAGTACTTC. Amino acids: CATSREGDAETQYF.